Below, 19 T cell receptor beta chains from the same sample are listed, as sequenced in a study of PD-1 blockade in classical Hodgkin lymphoma. Method: immunoSEQ multiplex PCR; TCRdb's copy keeps in-frame clones and lacks some. The profile covers more than 3,000 clones, with about 83% appearing a single time and about 2.6% taken by the ten largest. Time point noted: newly diagnosed, previously untreated cHL patient sample. CD4+ T cells were purified from thawed PBMCs by negative selection. Sequenced sample: CD4+ T cells from blood. These receptors were taken from a human donor with classical Hodgkin lymphoma.

The J gene is TRBJ2-7, the V gene TRBV5-4; D is unresolved. This CDR3 region has 14 residues. Trimming left V 4 bases short and J 4 bases short, with 15 bases between. Germline values: CDR1 SGHNT, CDR2 YYREEE (reference sequence). CDR3 amino acids: CASSTPLDSYEQYF. The CDR3 bases are TGTGCCAGCAGCACCCCCTTAGATTCTTACGAGCAGTACTTC.

A single count supports this clone. This chain links TRBV2 with TRBJ1-6; D not resolved. Germline-derived CDR1 and CDR2 are SNHLY and FYNNEI. CDR3 length equals 16 residues. The V gene lost 2 bases and the J gene lost 10 bases, with 18 bases spanning the gap. The CDR3 protein is CASSELALREGSPLHF. CDR3 bases: TGTGCCAGCAGTGAACTAGCTTTGAGGGAAGGCTCACCCCTCCACTTT. Looking up the rest from reference TRBV2 and TRBJ1-6 gives the full variable domain: EPEVTQTPSHQVTQMGQEVILRCVPISNHLYFYWYRQILGQKVEFLVSFYNNEISEKSEIFDDQFSVERPDGSNFTLKIRSTKLEDSAMYFCASSELALREGSPLHFGNGTRLTVT.

This chain uses TRBV7-8 with TRBJ2-7; TRBD1 matches 8 bases. This CDR3 has 14 residues. With V trimmed by 1 base and J by 5 bases, 4 bases remained unmatched. Germline-derived CDR1 and CDR2 are SGHVS and FQNEAQ. CDR3 loop: CASSLGQGPHEQYF. DNA for the CDR3: TGTGCCAGCAGCTTAGGACAGGGGCCCCACGAGCAGTACTTC.

DNA for the CDR3: TGTGCCAGCACCACCGCCGGGGTCAAAGAAAAACTGTTTTTT. Its protein is CASTTAGVKEKLFF. V is TRBV28 and J is TRBJ1-4; D gene uncertain. Per germline, CDR1 MDHEN and CDR2 SYDVKM. Trimming cost V 7 bases and J 8 bases, with 17 bases left between them. CDR3 length: 14 amino acids.

The chain links TRBV7-3 to TRBJ1-1; no clear D gene. Per germline, CDR1 SGHTA and CDR2 FQGTGA. Trimming took off 4 bases at V and 2 bases at J, with 8 bases between the two ends. There are 13 residues in the CDR3. CDR3 nucleotide sequence: TGTGCCAGCAGCTCAGTACCCAACACTGAAGCTTTCTTT. Translating it yields CASSSVPNTEAFF.

The chain combines TRBV5-4 with TRBJ2-5, with D tentatively TRBD1 or TRBD2 (5 bases each). The germline CDR1 and CDR2 sequences are SGHNT and YYREEE (reference sequence). Between the trimmed V and J ends, which lost 0 bases and 2 bases, there was a span of 11 bases. This CDR3 contains 15 residues. The DNA for the CDR3 is TGTGCCAGCAGCTTGGTCCCTGGGGGACAAGAGACCCAGTACTTC. Translation gives CASSLVPGGQETQYF.

The chain links TRBV6-6 to TRBJ2-1, with no clear D. V gave up 0 bases and J gave up 2 bases, with 11 bases separating them. The germline CDR1 and CDR2 sequences are MNHNY and SVGAGI (reference sequence). This CDR3 has 16 residues. The CDR3 sequence: CASSYSNSLPYNEQFF. The CDR3 DNA reads TGTGCCAGCAGTTACTCGAACAGCTTACCCTACAATGAGCAGTTCTTC.

The chain couples TRBV21-1 to TRBJ1-5; the table assigns TRBD1, which was not confirmed against the DNA. TRBV21-1 is a pseudogene locus. The CDR3 extends over 18 amino acids. CDR3 sequence: CASSKDPARDISNQPQHF. CDR3 sequence (DNA): TGTGCCAGCAGCAAAGACCCCGCGAGGGACATTAGCAATCAGCCCCAGCATTTT.

The J gene is TRBJ2-7, the V gene TRBV11-2; D gene unclear. CDR3 length: 14 amino acids. V was pared by 4 bases and J by 0 bases, with 10 bases between. CDR1 and CDR2 (germline): SGHAT, FQNNGV. The CDR3 bases are TGTGCCAGCAGCTCACTGCGGAGCTCCTACGAGCAGTACTTC. The encoded protein is CASSSLRSSYEQYF.

The table lists this clone with a count of one. The V call is TRBV25-1, the J call TRBJ1-5, with D perhaps TRBD1 (5 bases). The CDR3 covers 14 residues. Looked up from germline, CDR1 is MGHDK and CDR2 is SYGVNS. V shed 2 bases and J shed 7 bases, with 12 bases lying between them. CDR3 nucleotides: TGTGCCAGCAGTGAAGAGGGGAAAGGGCAGCCCCAGCATTTT. Protein sequence: CASSEEGKGQPQHF.

The chain joins TRBV7-2 to TRBJ2-2; 7 bases align to TRBD2. Trimming at V came to 5 bases and at J to 6 bases, leaving 3 bases not matched to a gene. CDR1 and CDR2 (germline): SGHTA, FQGNSA. The CDR3 contains 13 residues. The CDR3, as DNA: TGTGCCAGCAGCCCGGCGGGGGCCGGGGAGCTGTTTTTT. Protein: CASSPAGAGELFF.

The chain has TRBV2 and TRBJ2-5, with D possibly TRBD2 on 5 matching bases. The V end lost 7 bases, the J end lost 4 bases, and 7 bases lay between the germline ends. There are 11 residues in the CDR3. From germline, CDR1 is SNHLY and CDR2 FYNNEI. CDR3 in DNA: TGTGCCAGCATGGCGGGAGAGACCCAGTACTTC. This translates into CASMAGETQYF.

A word on this clone: The germline gene is not matched at one end of the junction; a read error may be the cause. The chain employs TRBV7-7 and TRBJ2-7; tentative D call: TRBD1 (6 bases). Germline V CDR1 and CDR2: SSHAT, FNYEAQ (reference sequence). The CDR3 runs to 13 residues. The CDR3 loop is CASSSYRDQEQYF. CDR3 nucleotides: TGTGCTAGCAGCTCGTACAGGGATCAGGAGCAGTACTTC.

The chain is built from TRBV10-3 and TRBJ2-1, with TRBD2 as a possible D gene (5 bases). The CDR3 runs 13 residues. The V and J ends lost 2 bases and 7 bases respectively, with 9 bases between them. Per the germline V gene, CDR1 is ENHRY and CDR2 is SYGVKD. The CDR3 sequence is CAISEEGTNEQFF. The CDR3 DNA reads as TGTGCCATCAGTGAGGAGGGAACGAATGAGCAGTTCTTC.

J is TRBJ2-7 and V is TRBV23-1; no clear D. TRBV23-1 qualifies as an ORF whose function is uncertain. The CDR3 contains 13 residues. V shed 3 bases and J shed 5 bases, with 11 bases lying between them. CDR3 residues: CASSQGNNHEQYF. The CDR3 DNA sequence: TGCGCCAGCAGTCAGGGCAACAACCACGAGCAGTACTTC.

This rearrangement joins TRBV2 to TRBJ2-2; 14 bases align to TRBD2. V dropped 6 bases and J dropped 7; count of bases not matched to a gene: 1. CDR1 is SNHLY, CDR2 FYNNEI, per germline. This CDR3 has 14 amino acids. For the CDR3, the DNA is TGTGCCAGCAGGGGGACTAGCGGGGGCGGGGAGCTGTTTTTT. Its translation: CASRGTSGGGELFF.

This chain uses TRBV2 with TRBJ2-1; 8 bases map to TRBD2. V lost 8 bases, J lost 8 bases, and 17 bases stayed unmatched. This CDR3 has 16 amino acids. From germline, CDR1 is SNHLY and CDR2 FYNNEI. As DNA, the CDR3 is TGTGCCAGCTCCCTCTTTGCGACGGGAGGGCCCGATGAGCAGTTCTTC. Protein product: CASSLFATGGPDEQFF.

In its sample, this clone was seen a few times. The rearrangement joins TRBV10-2 to TRBJ1-5; 7 bases align to TRBD1. Germline V gene data show CDR1 as WSHSY and CDR2 as SAAADI. The V segment lost 5 bases and the J segment 7 bases; nucleotides outside the gene matches: 5. The CDR3 consists of 13 residues. The chain's CDR3 is CASSPGQAQPQHF. CDR3 DNA: TGCGCCAGCAGTCCCGGACAGGCGCAGCCCCAGCATTTT.

V gene TRBV6-4 combines with J gene TRBJ2-3; 14 positions match TRBD2. Germline CDR1 and CDR2: MRHNA and SNTAGT. The CDR3 is made up of 17 amino acids. Trimming removed 0 bases from V and 1 base from J; junction bases left unmatched: 0. As DNA, the CDR3 is TGTGCCAGCAGTGACTCGACTAGCGGGGGGGGCACAGATACGCAGTATTTT. Translation: CASSDSTSGGGTDTQYF.